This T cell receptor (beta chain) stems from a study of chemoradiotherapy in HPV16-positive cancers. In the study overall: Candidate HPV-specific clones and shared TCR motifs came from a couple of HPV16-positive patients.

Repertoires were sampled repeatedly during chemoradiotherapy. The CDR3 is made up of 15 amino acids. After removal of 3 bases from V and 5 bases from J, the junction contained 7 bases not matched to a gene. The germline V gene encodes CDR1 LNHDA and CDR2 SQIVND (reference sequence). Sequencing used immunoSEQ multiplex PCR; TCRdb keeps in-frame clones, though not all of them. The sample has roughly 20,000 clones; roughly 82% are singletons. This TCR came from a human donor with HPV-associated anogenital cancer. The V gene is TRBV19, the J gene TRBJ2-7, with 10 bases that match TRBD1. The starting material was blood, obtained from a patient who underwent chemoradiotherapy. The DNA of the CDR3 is TGTGCCAGTAGTATCGAATCGGGGACAGGGGACGAGCAGTACTTC. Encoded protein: CASSIESGTGDEQYF.